Listed below are T cell receptor beta chains from one sample, sequenced in a study of shared clonotypes between healthy human individuals. Assay: immunoSEQ multiplex PCR; the TCRdb copy retains only in-frame clones and omits some. This table holds more than 850,000 clones, 75% to 80% found once. Specimen: memory CD4+ T cells from PBMCs. The source is a man between 18 and 29 years old in good health. Some clones in this sample may be carry-over from other donors' samples. CDR3s include the opening cysteine and the closing phenylalanine or tryptophan. D genes are given only for firm matches. Clone size is not always given. Where it is, it says once, few, many or a class for expanded clones.

CDR3aa	CDR3nt	j_gene	abundance	d_gene	v_gene
CASSDFGPGQETQYF	TGTGCCAGCAGTGACTTTGGCCCGGGCCAAGAGACCCAGTACTTC	TRBJ2-5	.	.	TRBV28
CASSSQGRGVAGELFF	TGTGCCAGCAGTTCTCAGGGACGGGGGGTGGCCGGGGAGCTGTTTTTT	TRBJ2-2	.	TRBD2	TRBV28
CASSVGHGGENTEAFF	TGTGCCAGCAGCGTAGGTCATGGTGGGGAGAACACTGAAGCTTTCTTT	TRBJ1-1	.	.	TRBV9
CASSLAGSHYGYTF	TGTGCCAGCAGCTTGGCAGGCAGCCACTATGGCTACACCTTC	TRBJ1-2	.	.	TRBV5-5
CASSFYSGPYAEAFF	TGTGCCAGCAGCTTCTACTCTGGACCGTACGCTGAAGCTTTCTTT	TRBJ1-1	.	.	TRBV5-6
CASSLGAGTDTQYF	TGTGCCAGCAGTTTGGGCGCCGGTACAGATACGCAGTATTTT	TRBJ2-3	.	.	TRBV28
CASSGGGETQYF	TGTGCCAGCAGCGGGGGGGGAGAGACCCAGTACTTC	TRBJ2-5	.	TRBD2	TRBV11-2
CASSLSAGGPRTYNEQFF	TGTGCCAGCAGCTTGAGCGCGGGAGGGCCTCGGACCTACAATGAGCAGTTCTTC	TRBJ2-1	.	TRBD2	TRBV7-2
CASSLYVNTEAFF	TGTGCCAGCAGTTTGTATGTGAACACTGAAGCTTTCTTT	TRBJ1-1	few	.	TRBV27
CSVGGTGGNEQFF	TGCAGCGTTGGCGGGACAGGGGGCAATGAGCAGTTCTTC	TRBJ2-1	.	TRBD1	TRBV29-1
CASSPATAGIGDEQYF	TGTGCCAGCAGTCCCGCCACAGCGGGGATAGGCGACGAGCAGTACTTC	TRBJ2-7	once	TRBD2	TRBV2
CASSAQINYGYTF	TGTGCCAGCAGTGCACAGATTAACTATGGCTACACCTTC	TRBJ1-2	.	.	TRBV2
CASSPVTGGPETQYF	TGTGCCAGCAGTCCCGTAACGGGAGGGCCCGAGACCCAGTACTTC	TRBJ2-5	.	TRBD2	TRBV28
CASSLAGSSYEQYF	TGCGCCAGCAGCTTGGCCGGGAGCTCCTACGAGCAGTACTTC	TRBJ2-7	.	.	TRBV5-1
CSVEDPAYEQYF	TGCAGCGTTGAAGACCCGGCTTACGAGCAGTACTTC	TRBJ2-7	.	.	TRBV29-1
CASSLRVSGEKLFF	TGTGCCAGCAGTTTAAGGGTCTCGGGTGAAAAACTGTTTTTT	TRBJ1-4	.	.	TRBV28
CAISSQGQGFYGYTF	TGTGCCATCAGCTCCCAGGGACAGGGTTTCTATGGCTACACCTTC	TRBJ1-2	.	TRBD1	TRBV10-3
CASSRPGGDYEQYF	TGTGCCAGCAGCCGCCCGGGTGGGGACTACGAGCAGTACTTC	TRBJ2-7	.	.	TRBV4-2
CAWIKPGTGEETQYF	TGTGCCTGGATAAAACCCGGGACAGGAGAAGAGACCCAGTACTTC	TRBJ2-5	many	TRBD1	TRBV30
CASSLDPITDTQYF	TGCGCCAGCAGCTTGGACCCTATCACAGATACGCAGTATTTT	TRBJ2-3	.	.	TRBV5-1
CASSLPGLFNEQFF	TGCGCCAGCAGCTTGCCGGGACTATTCAATGAGCAGTTCTTC	TRBJ2-1	.	TRBD2	TRBV5-1
CASSAGQGPPMNTEAFF	TGTGCCAGCAGCGCCGGACAGGGCCCTCCTATGAACACTGAAGCTTTCTTT	TRBJ1-1	.	TRBD1	TRBV7-9
CASSVSTGGTSGLISGANVLTF	TGTGCCAGCAGCGTATCGACAGGGGGAACTAGCGGGCTAATCTCTGGGGCCAACGTCCTGACTTTC	TRBJ2-6	.	.	TRBV9
CASNQGGRLEAFF	TGTGCCAGTAACCAGGGGGGACGGCTTGAAGCTTTCTTT	TRBJ1-1	.	TRBD1	TRBV19
CASSLGVDGANVLTF	TGTGCCAGCAGTCTAGGGGTGGATGGGGCCAACGTCCTGACTTTC	TRBJ2-6	.	.	TRBV5-6
CASSGTAGELFF	TGTGCCAGCAGTGGTACGGCCGGGGAGCTGTTTTTT	TRBJ2-2	.	.	TRBV2
CATLGRHTQYF	TGTGCCACTCTCGGTCGTCATACGCAGTATTTT	TRBJ2-3	few	.	TRBV27
CASSWPRGIRQETQYF	TGCGCCAGCAGCTGGCCGCGGGGGATACGACAAGAGACCCAGTACTTC	TRBJ2-5	.	TRBD2	TRBV5-1
CASGLSQTPGGADTQYF	TGTGCTAGTGGTTTGTCGCAGACCCCAGGGGGCGCGGATACGCAGTATTTT	TRBJ2-3	.	TRBD1	TRBV12-5
CASSVREWAGELFF	TGTGCCAGCAGTGTGAGGGAATGGGCCGGGGAGCTGTTTTTT	TRBJ2-2	.	.	TRBV27
CASSRGGTGTVANYGYTF	TGTGCCAGCAGCCGGGGGGGGACAGGGACGGTGGCTAACTATGGCTACACCTTC	TRBJ1-2	.	TRBD1	TRBV5-4
CASSLGQNQPQHF	TGTGCCAGCAGCTTGGGGCAGAATCAGCCCCAGCATTTT	TRBJ1-5	.	.	TRBV5-6
CASRLDRATTGELFF	TGTGCCAGCAGATTGGACAGGGCAACCACCGGGGAGCTGTTTTTT	TRBJ2-2	.	TRBD1	TRBV6-1
CASSLSPRQGLQYF	TGTGCCAGCAGTTTATCCCCCCGGCAGGGGCTTCAGTACTTC	TRBJ2-7	.	.	TRBV27
CAWSAQGYEQYF	TGTGCCTGGAGTGCGCAGGGCTACGAGCAGTACTTC	TRBJ2-7	.	.	TRBV30
CASSSGQGISEAFF	TGTGCCAGCAGCTCAGGACAGGGTATCTCTGAAGCTTTCTTT	TRBJ1-1	.	TRBD1	TRBV7-3
CASRDREGQPQHF	TGTGCCAGCAGGGACAGGGAAGGTCAGCCCCAGCATTTT	TRBJ1-5	.	TRBD1	TRBV2
CASRQRQGVGYTF	TGTGCCAGCAGACAACGACAGGGTGTTGGCTACACCTTC	TRBJ1-2	.	TRBD1	TRBV6-5
CAIRRDLSSYNEQFF	TGTGCCATCAGACGGGACTTATCCTCCTACAATGAGCAGTTCTTC	TRBJ2-1	.	.	TRBV10-3
CASSPAGQSNQPQHF	TGCGCCAGCAGCCCGGCGGGACAGTCCAATCAGCCCCAGCATTTT	TRBJ1-5	.	TRBD1	TRBV5-1
CSVSGGSSTDTQYF	TGCAGCGTGTCAGGGGGCAGCAGCACAGATACGCAGTATTTT	TRBJ2-3	.	TRBD1	TRBV29-1
CASSLGTGTEAFF	TGTGCCAGCAGCTTAGGGACAGGGACTGAAGCTTTCTTT	TRBJ1-1	.	TRBD1	TRBV11-2
CASSPLGQTQYF	TGTGCCAGCAGCCCCCTTGGACAGACCCAGTACTTC	TRBJ2-5	.	.	TRBV7-2
CASSPGRTNTEAFF	TGTGCCAGCAGCCCGGGACGGACGAACACTGAAGCTTTCTTT	TRBJ1-1	.	.	TRBV11-3
CASSGGGNTGANVLTF	TGTGCCAGCAGCGGGGGAGGGAATACTGGGGCCAACGTCCTGACTTTC	TRBJ2-6	few	TRBD2	TRBV7-6
CASSLLGTGGDEKLFF	TGCGCCAGCAGCTTGCTCGGGACAGGGGGCGATGAAAAACTGTTTTTT	TRBJ1-4	.	TRBD1	TRBV5-1
CSVATETNEKLFF	TGCAGCGTTGCGACGGAGACTAATGAAAAACTGTTTTTT	TRBJ1-4	.	.	TRBV29-1
CAWSGANVLTF	TGTGCCTGGAGTGGGGCCAACGTCCTGACTTTC	TRBJ2-6	.	.	TRBV30
CASSSGTSVNTGELFF	TGTGCCAGCAGCTCGGGGACTAGCGTTAACACCGGGGAGCTGTTTTTT	TRBJ2-2	.	TRBD2	TRBV11-2
CASSLSGAKEQYF	TGCGCCAGCAGCTTGAGCGGGGCGAAGGAGCAGTACTTC	TRBJ2-7	.	TRBD2	TRBV5-1
CASIRRDEQYF	TGTGCCAGCATCAGGAGGGACGAGCAGTACTTC	TRBJ2-7	few	.	TRBV2
CASSVQGAKDTQYF	TGCGCCAGCAGCGTACAGGGGGCTAAAGATACGCAGTATTTT	TRBJ2-3	.	TRBD1	TRBV5-1
CASSLSTSGMSEQFF	TGTGCCAGCAGCTTAAGTACTAGCGGGATGAGTGAGCAGTTCTTC	TRBJ2-1	.	TRBD2	TRBV7-9
CATSGDPGNEQFF	TGCGCCACCTCCGGAGACCCGGGCAATGAGCAGTTCTTC	TRBJ2-1	.	.	TRBV10-1
CASSQGGSGGLGNTIYF	TGCGCCAGCAGCCAAGGGGGGTCCGGGGGCCTGGGGAACACCATATATTTT	TRBJ1-3	.	.	TRBV4-1
CASSVAPPDTQYF	TGTGCCAGCAGCGTTGCACCCCCAGATACGCAGTATTTT	TRBJ2-3	.	.	TRBV9